This entry concerns a single T cell receptor beta chain. These data originate in a study of siplizumab effects on memory and regulatory T cells. Investigators obtained sequences from unstimulated naive, memory, effector memory and TEMRA subsets in a few donor pairs. Germline V CDR1 and CDR2: SNHLY, FYNNEI. This CDR3 has 15 residues. V lost 7 bases and J lost 7; bases outside the gene matches: 14. Measured with immunoSEQ multiplex PCR; TCRdb has only the in-frame clones, and not every one. The table shows approximately 65,000 clones, with roughly 85% occurring only once. Sequences were obtained from memory CD4+ T cells sorted from blood. This chain links TRBV2 with TRBJ1-1; 8 bases map to TRBD1. The source of this sequence is a human donor in good health. CDR3 amino acids: CASKSSGQGAIEAFF. The CDR3 DNA follows: TGTGCCAGCAAGTCTTCTGGGCAGGGGGCTATTGAAGCTTTCTTT.